A selection of T cell receptor beta chains follows, all from one sample in a study of blood T cells in healthy people across ages. TCRdb processed the 5' RACE reads anew with MiXCR; each CDR3 protein has one entry. The data show some 640,000 distinct CDR3 sequences, around 48% seen once. The sample comprised blood. The receptors were sampled from a woman aged 55-69 years in good health. CDR3s include the opening cysteine and the closing phenylalanine or tryptophan. The D gene is left open where the match is weak. Some rows have no size entry. The others give once, few or many, or a class for an expanded clone.

v_gene	abundance	d_gene	j_gene	len	CDR3aa	CDR3nt
TRBV4-3	few	TRBD2	TRBJ2-7	16	CASSQWGGTGGYEQYF	TGCGCCAGCAGCCAATGGGGAGGAACGGGAGGTTACGAGCAGTACTTC
TRBV29-1	.	TRBD1	TRBJ2-2	15	CSVEEPGQGTGELFF	TGCAGCGTTGAAGAGCCGGGACAGGGGACCGGGGAGCTGTTTTTT
TRBV2	.	.	TRBJ2-7	12	CASSIGYNEQYF	TGTGCCAGCAGCATTGGATACAATGAGCAGTACTTC
TRBV6-2/TRBV6-3	.	.	TRBJ2-2	14	CASSRSGGSGELFF	TGTGCCAGCAGCCGTTCCGGTGGCTCCGGGGAGCTGTTTTTT
TRBV29-1	.	.	TRBJ2-1	13	CSVDPAGYNEQFF	TGCAGCGTTGATCCAGCGGGCTACAATGAGCAGTTCTTC
TRBV7-3	.	.	TRBJ2-1	16	CASSFGTTSSYNEQFF	TGTGCCAGCAGCTTTGGGACAACGAGCTCCTACAATGAGCAGTTCTTC
TRBV10-3	few	.	TRBJ1-4	13	CATGRDGNEKLFF	TGTGCCACCGGAAGGGACGGGAATGAAAAACTGTTTTTT
TRBV2	.	TRBD1	TRBJ1-5	15	CASREQGHSNQPQHF	TGTGCCAGCAGGGAACAGGGGCATAGCAATCAGCCCCAGCATTTT
TRBV20-1	.	.	TRBJ1-1	10	CSAYGTEAFF	TGCAGTGCCTATGGAACTGAAGCTTTCTTT
TRBV28	few	.	TRBJ1-2	17	CASSPGPLGAPGLGYTF	TGTGCCAGCAGCCCCGGGCCATTAGGGGCACCCGGCCTAGGCTACACCTTC
TRBV7-2	few	.	TRBJ2-7	16	CASSLNSGLGSYEQYF	TGTGCCAGCAGCTTAAATTCGGGGCTAGGATCCTACGAGCAGTACTTC
TRBV4-2	.	TRBD2	TRBJ2-5	15	CASSPSAGGLETQYF	TGTGCCAGCAGCCCCTCAGCGGGAGGATTGGAGACCCAGTACTTC
TRBV29-1	few	.	TRBJ1-3	13	CSAQGNSGNTIYF	TGCAGCGCACAGGGAAACTCTGGAAACACCATATATTTT
TRBV7-9	.	.	TRBJ2-1	15	CATRAPGQGDNEQFF	TGTGCCACCAGGGCCCCGGGACAAGGGGACAATGAGCAGTTCTTC
TRBV7-2	.	.	TRBJ2-1	14	CASSSPRASHEQFF	TGTGCCAGCAGCTCTCCCAGGGCCAGCCATGAGCAGTTCTTC
TRBV2	.	.	TRBJ2-5	13	CASGRGSAETQYF	TGTGCCAGCGGTAGGGGGTCGGCAGAGACCCAGTACTTC
TRBV12-3/TRBV12-4	few	.	TRBJ1-2	16	CASSFLFGQRLYGYTF	TGTGCCAGCAGTTTTTTATTCGGGCAGCGGCTATATGGCTACACCTTC
TRBV4-2	many	.	TRBJ1-2	13	CASSQGTDYGYTF	TGTGCCAGCAGCCAAGGGACAGACTATGGCTACACCTTC
TRBV7-9	few	TRBD1	TRBJ2-7	15	CASSKSGTGTYEQYF	TGTGCCAGCAGCAAGAGTGGGACAGGGACCTACGAGCAGTACTTC
TRBV7-2	.	.	TRBJ2-4	13	CANSLSGPETQYF	TGTGCCAACAGCTTATCGGGTCCGGAGACTCAGTACTTC
TRBV6-2/TRBV6-3	.	TRBD1	TRBJ2-7	18	CASSYSLEGTGRSYERYF	TGTGCCAGCAGTTACTCCCTGGAAGGGACAGGGAGATCCTACGAGCGGTACTTC
TRBV11-2	.	TRBD2	TRBJ2-1	15	CAGSLALAGDNEQFF	TGTGCCGGCAGCTTAGCCCTAGCGGGAGACAATGAGCAGTTCTTC
TRBV20-1	.	.	TRBJ1-2	14	CSARDQLQRDGYTF	TGCAGTGCTAGAGATCAACTCCAGCGGGATGGCTACACCTTC
TRBV20-1	few	TRBD2	TRBJ2-7	15	CSARGGLASTYEQYF	TGCAGTGCTAGAGGAGGACTAGCGAGCACCTACGAGCAGTACTTC
TRBV2	.	TRBD1	TRBJ2-1	14	CASVGGTGASEQFF	TGTGCCAGCGTCGGAGGGACAGGGGCTAGCGAGCAGTTCTTC
TRBV3-1	few	.	TRBJ2-5	11	CASSQVGRQYF	TGTGCCAGCAGCCAAGTTGGGAGGCAGTACTTC
TRBV10-3	few	.	TRBJ2-3	16	CAISDLSVQGSDTQYF	TGTGCCATCAGTGATCTCAGCGTCCAGGGGTCAGATACGCAGTATTTT
TRBV7-3	few	TRBD2	TRBJ2-4	13	CASSSSGGDIQYF	TGTGCCAGCAGCTCCTCGGGAGGAGACATTCAGTACTTC
TRBV25-1	.	TRBD2	TRBJ2-3	15	CASSGAGGGVNTQYF	TGTGCCAGCAGTGGAGCGGGAGGAGGCGTGAATACGCAGTATTTT
TRBV20-1	few	TRBD2	TRBJ2-1	15	CSARDLAGPNNEQFF	TGCAGTGCTAGAGATTTAGCGGGACCTAACAATGAGCAGTTCTTC
TRBV29-1	.	.	TRBJ1-1	12	CSVGAGVSEAFF	TGCAGCGTTGGGGCGGGAGTCAGTGAAGCTTTCTTT
TRBV29-1	.	TRBD1	TRBJ2-3	10	CSGGQGTQYF	TGCAGCGGCGGACAGGGGACGCAGTATTTT
TRBV6-6	few	TRBD1	TRBJ1-6	14	CASSRGGGNSPLHF	TGTGCCAGCAGTAGAGGGGGCGGGAATTCACCCCTCCACTTT
TRBV28	.	.	TRBJ1-2	13	CDSSLSAGLGYTF	TGTGACAGCAGTTTATCGGCCGGGTTGGGCTACACCTTC
TRBV29-1	.	.	TRBJ2-1	15	CSVRRLVRSYNEQFF	TGCAGCGTCCGGCGACTAGTGCGTTCCTACAATGAGCAGTTCTTC
TRBV7-2	.	.	TRBJ1-2	14	CASSLGHMNYGYTF	TGTGCCAGCAGCTTAGGTCACATGAACTATGGCTACACCTTC
TRBV4-1	.	TRBD2	TRBJ2-3	15	CASSQIGAGGDTQYF	TGCGCCAGCAGCCAAATAGGGGCGGGAGGAGATACGCAGTATTTT
TRBV20-1	few	TRBD2	TRBJ2-5	18	CSAGGLAGGPAFQETQYF	TGCAGTGCTGGCGGACTAGCGGGAGGGCCGGCATTCCAAGAGACCCAGTACTTC
TRBV2	.	TRBD2	TRBJ2-3	15	CASSLAGGPADTQYF	TGTGCCAGCAGTCTGGCGGGAGGGCCCGCAGATACGCAGTATTTT
TRBV24-1	.	.	TRBJ2-5	13	CATSAGPQETQYF	TGTGCCACCAGTGCCGGTCCGCAAGAGACCCAGTACTTC
TRBV20-1	few	.	TRBJ2-7	11	CSAERAYEQYF	TGCAGTGCTGAGCGGGCCTACGAGCAGTACTTC
TRBV10-3	.	TRBD1	TRBJ2-3	13	CAISGQGADTQYF	TGTGCCATCAGTGGGCAGGGGGCAGATACGCAGTATTTT
TRBV20-1	.	.	TRBJ2-6	17	CSARRQGGPSGANVLTF	TGCAGTGCTAGACGACAGGGAGGCCCTTCTGGGGCCAACGTCCTGACTTTC
TRBV7-2	once	.	TRBJ2-1	15	CASSLGRGRVYEQFF	TGTGCCAGCAGCTTAGGAAGAGGCAGGGTTTATGAGCAGTTCTTC
TRBV3-1	.	TRBD2	TRBJ2-2	15	CASSYLAGVTGELFF	TGTGCCAGCAGCTATCTAGCGGGAGTGACCGGGGAGCTGTTTTTT
TRBV7-3	.	.	TRBJ1-1	13	CASSLFGYTEAFF	TGTGCCAGCAGCTTATTCGGATACACTGAAGCTTTCTTT
TRBV24-1	.	TRBD1	TRBJ2-5	14	CATRGSGQVETQYF	TGTGCCACCAGGGGGTCCGGACAGGTAGAGACCCAGTACTTC
TRBV12-3/TRBV12-4	many	.	TRBJ2-6	14	CASSGFSGANVLTF	TGTGCCAGCAGCGGCTTTTCTGGGGCCAACGTCCTGACTTTC
TRBV20-1	.	TRBD2	TRBJ2-5	14	CSAMRRAGEETQYF	TGCAGTGCTATGCGACGAGCGGGAGAAGAGACCCAGTACTTC
TRBV29-1	.	TRBD2	TRBJ2-7	15	CSVDPSGMPSNEQYF	TGCAGCGTTGATCCTAGCGGGATGCCCTCCAATGAGCAGTACTTC
TRBV20-1	.	TRBD1	TRBJ2-7	13	CSAGTGRSYGQYF	TGCAGTGCTGGGACAGGGAGATCCTACGGGCAGTACTTC
TRBV5-1	.	.	TRBJ2-1	15	CASSQTENSYNEQFF	TGCGCCAGCAGCCAGACAGAAAACTCCTACAATGAGCAGTTCTTC
TRBV12-3/TRBV12-4	.	TRBD1	TRBJ2-1	15	CASSPTGGVGNEQFF	TGTGCCAGCAGTCCGACAGGGGGAGTGGGCAATGAGCAGTTCTTC
TRBV7-9	.	TRBD2	TRBJ2-4	16	CASSLASGKAKNIQYF	TGTGCCAGCAGCTTAGCTAGCGGGAAGGCCAAAAACATTCAGTACTTC
TRBV3-1	.	.	TRBJ2-3	15	CASSHSPRSTDTQYF	TGTGCCAGCAGCCATAGTCCGCGTAGCACAGATACGCAGTATTTT